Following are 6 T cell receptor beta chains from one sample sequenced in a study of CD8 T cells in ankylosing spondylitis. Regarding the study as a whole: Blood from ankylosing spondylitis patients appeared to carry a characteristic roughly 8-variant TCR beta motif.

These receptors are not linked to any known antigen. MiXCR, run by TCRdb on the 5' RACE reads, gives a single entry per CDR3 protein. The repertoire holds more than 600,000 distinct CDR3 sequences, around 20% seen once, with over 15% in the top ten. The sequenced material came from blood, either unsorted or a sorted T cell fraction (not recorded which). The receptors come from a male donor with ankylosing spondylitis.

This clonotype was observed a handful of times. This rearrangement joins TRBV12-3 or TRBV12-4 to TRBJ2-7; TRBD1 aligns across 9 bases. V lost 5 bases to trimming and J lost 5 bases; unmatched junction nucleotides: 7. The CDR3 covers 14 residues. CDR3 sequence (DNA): TGTGCCAGCAGTCGGACAGGGGCTGTGCACGAGCAGTACTTC. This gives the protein CASSRTGAVHEQYF.

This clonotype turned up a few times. CDR3 region: CASSAWVPGYTF. The CDR3 bases are TGTGCCAGCAGCGCGTGGGTCCCTGGCTACACCTTC. This chain links TRBV7-9 with TRBJ1-2, with no clear D. V was trimmed by 5 bases and J by 7 bases, leaving 11 bases between them. There are 12 residues in the CDR3. CDR1 SEHNR and CDR2 FQNEAQ come from the germline V gene (reference sequence).

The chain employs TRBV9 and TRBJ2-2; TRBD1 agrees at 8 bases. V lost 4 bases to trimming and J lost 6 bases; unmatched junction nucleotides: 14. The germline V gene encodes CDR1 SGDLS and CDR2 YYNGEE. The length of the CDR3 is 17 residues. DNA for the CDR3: TGTGCCAGCAGCATACTACCAGGGGGCGCAGGGTCCGGGGAGCTGTTTTTT. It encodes CASSILPGGAGSGELFF.

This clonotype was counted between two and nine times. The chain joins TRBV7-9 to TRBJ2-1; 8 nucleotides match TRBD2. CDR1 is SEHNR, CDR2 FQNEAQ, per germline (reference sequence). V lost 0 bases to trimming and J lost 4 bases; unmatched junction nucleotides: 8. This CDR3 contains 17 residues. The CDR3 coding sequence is TGTGCCAGCAGCTTAGCGGAAACTAGCGGATTTTACAATGAGCAGTTCTTC. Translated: CASSLAETSGFYNEQFF.

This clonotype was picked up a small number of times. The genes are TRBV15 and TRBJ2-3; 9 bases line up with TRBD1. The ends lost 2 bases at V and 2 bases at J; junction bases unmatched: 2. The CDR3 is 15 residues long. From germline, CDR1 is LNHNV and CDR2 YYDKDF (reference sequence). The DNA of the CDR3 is TGTGCCACCAGCAGAACAGGGGGCGCCACAGATACGCAGTATTTT. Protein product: CATSRTGGATDTQYF.

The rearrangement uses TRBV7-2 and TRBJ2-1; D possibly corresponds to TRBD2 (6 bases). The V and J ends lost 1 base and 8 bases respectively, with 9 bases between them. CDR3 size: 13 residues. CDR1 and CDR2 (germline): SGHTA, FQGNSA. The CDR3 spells CASSLGGVYEQFF. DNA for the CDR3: TGTGCCAGCAGCTTAGGGGGGGTTTATGAGCAGTTCTTC.